What follows is one TCR beta chain and its context. Its antigen is currently not known. No much larger clone is present one base from it, and per-base qualities are unavailable. This entry is derived from a study of blood T cells in healthy people across ages (dated by TCRdb to between 2015 and 2016). Turning to the overall study: In model experiments, template switching captured roughly one uniquely barcoded TCR beta cDNA molecule for every two T cells. Four age groups were formed from the donors: young (average approximately 15 years), middle-aged (just under 40), aged (more than 55) and long-lived (less than 85). The study measured age-related changes in TCR beta repertoire diversity using deep sequencing normalized with unique cDNA molecular identifiers. To avoid experimental bias, donors of different ages were spread randomly across the sequencing lanes. For two donors (one aged 18 to 30 and one aged 80 or older), the study analyzed two additional independent replicas of 1 million unique cDNA reads from the same blood draw. Study-level results and caveats: The percentage of naive T cells measured by flow cytometry correlated strongly with observed TCR beta diversity. Donor CMV infection status was unknown, potentially confounding age-related changes in expanded clonotypes. Estimates of total diversity from one million sequenced T cells were regarded as lower bounds and underestimates. Conclusive comparison of naive and antigen-experienced compartments was prevented by the profiling of bulk unsorted PBMCs. As age increased, observed TCR beta diversity per million T cells dropped in a roughly linear way, and a significant reduction was already evident by age around 41. The long-lived group showed more naive CD4+ T cells, fewer expanded clones and increased TCR diversity than the aged group, suggesting age selection.

Trimming at the junction amounts to 4 bases on V and 6 bases on J, and the germline ends lie 9 bases apart. Reading from cysteine to phenylalanine, the CDR3 counts 11 amino acids. Only the CDR3 DNA stays, 33 bases, in frame from base 1. Taken from the germline V gene (reference sequence), the CDR1 and CDR2 loops are DFQATT and SNEGSKA. Receptors were amplified or captured by 5' RACE. TCRdb lists the instrument as Illumina HiSeq 2500. A second PCR of roughly 7 to 12 cycles was run with a J-beta primer mix and a sample-barcoded 5' primer. A template-switch 5' adaptor carrying 12 random nucleotides introduced a unique molecular identifier onto each TCR beta cDNA molecule. Each sample yielded at least 2.5 million CDR3-containing paired-end reads. First-strand cDNA synthesis was performed from all RNA using the Mint cDNA synthesis kit, with priming by a TRBC-specific oligonucleotide. All cDNA was treated with uracil-DNA glycosylase and then went through a first 18-cycle PCR with the universal primers M1SS and BC2_uni_R. For the original study's pipeline: For normalization, 1 million high-quality reads, each with a distinct molecular identifier, were randomly selected from each sample. Instead of being binned into consensus sequences, reads with shared molecular identifiers were discarded. CDR3 identification, clonotype clustering and error correction used MiTCR with a Q25 quality threshold and the strictest error-elimination algorithm. A nonparametric unseen species model using Euler transformation provided a lower-bound estimate of total TCR beta diversity. TCRdb ran its own pipeline on the public reads, namely fastp trimming at Q25 and MiXCR clone calling, and kept in-frame beta chains. Entries are consolidated by CDR3 protein sequence, retaining the most common genes and DNA. These V and J calls are TCRdb output, not the study's own analysis. A total of about 750,000 distinct CDR3 sequences appear in this sample, less than 70% of them only once. Under 50% of the sample belongs to the ten largest clones.

The roughly 39 donors, aged about 6 to 95 years, were systemically healthy Caucasian individuals from Russia. Roughly 10 milliliters of peripheral blood were collected from each donor into EDTA-treated Vacutainer tubes. Ficoll-Paque density-gradient centrifugation was used to isolate PBMCs, with at least 7 million obtained per sample. Trizol reagent was used to extract total RNA from PBMCs, with at least 5.5 micrograms per sample. For every donor, an aliquot of PBMCs went through flow cytometry to measure the percentages of naive CD45RAhigh/CD27high T cells. Sequences were obtained from blood. This clonotype was obtained from a man aged 80 or over in good health. Here the chain combines TRBV20-1 and TRBJ1-1; tentative D gene TRBD1, with 5 bases matching. The encoded CDR3 is CSAKTVSEAFF. In nucleotides, the sequence is TGCAGTGCTAAGACAGTCTCTGAAGCTTTCTTT.